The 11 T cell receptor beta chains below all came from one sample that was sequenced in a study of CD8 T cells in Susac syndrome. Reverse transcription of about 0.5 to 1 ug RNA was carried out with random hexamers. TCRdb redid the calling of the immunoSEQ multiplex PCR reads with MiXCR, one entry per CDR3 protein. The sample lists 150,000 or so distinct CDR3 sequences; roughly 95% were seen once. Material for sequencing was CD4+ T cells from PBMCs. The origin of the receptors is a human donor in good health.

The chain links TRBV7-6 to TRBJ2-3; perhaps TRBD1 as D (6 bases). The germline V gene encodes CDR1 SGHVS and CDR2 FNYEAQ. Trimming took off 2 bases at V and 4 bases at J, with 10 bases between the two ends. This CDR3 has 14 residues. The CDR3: CASSLSGAPDTQYF. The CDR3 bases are TGTGCCAGCAGCTTATCAGGGGCCCCAGATACGCAGTATTTT.

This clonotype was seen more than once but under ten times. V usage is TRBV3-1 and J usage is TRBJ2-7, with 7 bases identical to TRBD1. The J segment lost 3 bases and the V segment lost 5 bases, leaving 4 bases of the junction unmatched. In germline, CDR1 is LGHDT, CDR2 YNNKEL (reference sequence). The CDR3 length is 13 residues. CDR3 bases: TGTGCCAGCAGCTCATACAGGGGCTACGAGCAGTACTTC. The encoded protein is CASSSYRGYEQYF.

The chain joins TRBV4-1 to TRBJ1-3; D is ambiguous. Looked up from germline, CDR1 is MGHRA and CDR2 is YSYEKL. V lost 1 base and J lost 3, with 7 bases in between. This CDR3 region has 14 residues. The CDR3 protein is CASSQGGYGNTIYF. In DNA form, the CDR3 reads TGCGCCAGCAGCCAAGGGGGTTATGGAAACACCATATATTTT.

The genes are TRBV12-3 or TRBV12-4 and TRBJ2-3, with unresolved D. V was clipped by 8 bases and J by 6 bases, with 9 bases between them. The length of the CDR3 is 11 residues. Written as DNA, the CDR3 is TGTGCCAGCGGGCTAGTGGATACGCAGTATTTT. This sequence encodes CASGLVDTQYF.

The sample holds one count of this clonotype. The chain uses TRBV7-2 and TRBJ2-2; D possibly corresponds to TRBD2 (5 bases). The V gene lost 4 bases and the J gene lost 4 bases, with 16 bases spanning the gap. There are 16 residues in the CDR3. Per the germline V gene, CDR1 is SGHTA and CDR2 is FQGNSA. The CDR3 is CASSSPSTRSTGELFF. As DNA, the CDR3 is TGTGCCAGCAGCTCCCCTTCTACTAGATCCACCGGGGAGCTGTTTTTT.

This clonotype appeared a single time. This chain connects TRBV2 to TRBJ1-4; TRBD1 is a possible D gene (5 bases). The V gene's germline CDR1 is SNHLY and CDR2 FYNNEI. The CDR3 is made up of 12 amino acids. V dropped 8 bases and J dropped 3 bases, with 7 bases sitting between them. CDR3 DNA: TGTGCCAGCGGCAGGGCTAATGAAAAACTGTTTTTT. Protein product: CASGRANEKLFF.

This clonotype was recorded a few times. CDR3 sequence: CASSADTNTEAFF. CDR3 DNA: TGTGCCAGCAGCGCTGACACAAACACTGAAGCTTTCTTT. The chain combines TRBV2 with TRBJ1-1; D remains ambiguous. V shed 6 bases and J shed 2 bases, with 10 bases lying between them. This CDR3 contains 13 residues. Germline V CDR1 and CDR2: SNHLY, FYNNEI.

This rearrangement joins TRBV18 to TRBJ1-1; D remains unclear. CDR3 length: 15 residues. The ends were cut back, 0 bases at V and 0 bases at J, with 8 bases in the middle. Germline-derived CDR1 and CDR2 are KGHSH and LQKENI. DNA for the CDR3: TGTGCCAGCTCACCACCGAACAGCTTGAACACTGAAGCTTTCTTT. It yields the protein CASSPPNSLNTEAFF.

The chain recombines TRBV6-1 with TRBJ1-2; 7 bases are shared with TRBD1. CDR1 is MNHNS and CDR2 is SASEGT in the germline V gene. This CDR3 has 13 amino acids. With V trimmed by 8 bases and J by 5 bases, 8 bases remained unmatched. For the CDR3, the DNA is TGTGCCAGCGAAGACAGGGCCTCTTATGGCTACACCTTC. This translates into CASEDRASYGYTF.

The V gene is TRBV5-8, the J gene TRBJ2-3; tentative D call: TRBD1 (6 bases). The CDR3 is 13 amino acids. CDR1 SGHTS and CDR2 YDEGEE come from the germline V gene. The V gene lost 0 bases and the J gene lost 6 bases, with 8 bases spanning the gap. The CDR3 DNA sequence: TGTGCCAGCAGCTTGGAGAGGGGGGATACGCAGTATTTT. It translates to CASSLERGDTQYF. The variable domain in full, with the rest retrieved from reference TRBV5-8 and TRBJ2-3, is EAGVTQSPTHLIKTRGQQATLRCSPISGHTSVYWYQQALGLGLQFLLWYDEGEERNRGNFPPRFSGRQFPNYSSELNVNALELEDSALYLCASSLERGDTQYFGPGTRLTVL.

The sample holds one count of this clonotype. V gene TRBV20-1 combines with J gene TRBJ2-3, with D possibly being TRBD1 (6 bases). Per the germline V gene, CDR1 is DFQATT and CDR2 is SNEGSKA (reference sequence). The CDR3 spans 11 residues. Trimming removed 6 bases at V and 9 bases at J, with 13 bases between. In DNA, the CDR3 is TGCAGTGCCAGAACAGGGAGCACGCAGTATTTT. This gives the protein CSARTGSTQYF.